This TCR beta chain was identified in a study of T-cell reconstitution after alpha-beta-depleted transplantation in children. This clonotype was counted a few times. TCRbeta library construction was performed incorporating unique molecular identifiers. From the PCR reads, TCRdb called clonotypes with MiXCR, one entry per CDR3 protein. Of 600,000 to 700,000 distinct CDR3 sequences listed, approximately 16% are singletons. The sample here was PBMCs from the stem cell graft donor, taken from the stem cell graft. The clonotype comes from a human donor who donated a stem cell graft to a child with acute myeloid leukemia.

In DNA, the CDR3 is TGCAGCGTTGCACGAGACCAAAACACTGAAGCTTTCTTT. It encodes CSVARDQNTEAFF. The V gene is TRBV29-1, the J gene TRBJ1-1; D is unclear. Germline V gene data show CDR1 as SQVTM and CDR2 as ANQGSEA. Trimming took 4 bases from V and 2 from J, leaving 11 bases between them. The CDR3 covers 13 residues.